One sample yielded the 25 T cell receptor beta chains listed below, sequenced in a study of T cells in Graves' hyperthyroidism and ophthalmopathy. Amplified TCR beta CDR3 regions derived from RNA transcripts. HTBI primers were the set used in a first-round RT-PCR of the TCR CDR3. TCRdb redid the calling of the multiplex PCR reads with MiXCR, one entry per CDR3 protein. The sample lists over 650,000 distinct CDR3 sequences; 16% were seen once. The sequenced material came from blood. The receptors derive from a man younger than 35 with Graves' hyperthyroidism.

The V gene is TRBV14, the J gene TRBJ1-2, with D possibly TRBD1 on 5 matching bases. Germline values: CDR1 SGHDN, CDR2 FVKESK. V was clipped by 1 base and J by 2 bases, with 14 bases between them. This CDR3 has 16 residues. CDR3 in DNA: TGTGCCAGCAGCCAAGGTCCATTCGGGGGGAACTATGGCTACACCTTC. Amino acid sequence: CASSQGPFGGNYGYTF.

The chain carries TRBV7-2 and TRBJ2-7; the D gene is possibly TRBD1 (6 bases). Germline V CDR1 and CDR2: SGHTA, FQGNSA. Trimming removed 5 bases at V and 1 base at J, with 18 bases between. The CDR3 runs to 16 residues. The CDR3 DNA sequence: TGTGCCAGCAGCCCTGGCCCGGACAGCTTATCCTACGAGCAGTACTTC. Protein product: CASSPGPDSLSYEQYF.

This clonotype was detected ten times or more. The chain recombines TRBV24-1 with TRBJ2-7; D is ambiguous. CDR3 length equals 11 residues. Trimming removed 0 bases at V and 7 bases at J, with 3 bases between. The germline V gene has CDR1 KGHDR and CDR2 SFDVKD. CDR3 DNA: TGTGCCACCAGTGATTTGAATGAGCAGTACTTC. Protein product: CATSDLNEQYF.

A note on this clonotype: This could be a read error, since a much larger clone is one nucleotide away. DNA of the CDR3: TGTGCCAGCAGGCCAGGGGGCCCGACTGGAGCTTTCTTT. Translating gives CASRPGGPTGAFF. The chain couples TRBV2 to TRBJ1-1; TRBD1 matches 8 bases. CDR1 is SNHLY, CDR2 FYNNEI, per germline. The CDR3 is 13 residues long. The full variable domain, completed using reference TRBV2 and TRBJ1-1, is EPEVTQTPSHQVTQMGQEVILRCVPISNHLYFYWYRQILGQKVEFLVSFYNNEISEKSEIFDDQFSVERPDGSNFTLKIRSTKLEDSAMYFCASRPGGPTGAFFGQGTRLTVV.

The chain couples TRBV10-3 to TRBJ1-1; D is perhaps TRBD1 (6 bases). Looked up from germline, CDR1 is ENHRY and CDR2 is SYGVKD. Trimming stripped 6 bases from V and 4 bases from J, with 18 bases between. CDR3 length: 15 residues. CDR3 region: CAIRIRQEGGTEAFF. CDR3 DNA: TGTGCCATCAGGATTCGACAGGAAGGGGGCACTGAAGCTTTCTTT.

The chain is built from TRBV5-6 and TRBJ1-4, with D uncertain. CDR1 and CDR2 (germline): SGHDT, YYEEEE. The CDR3 loop spans 15 amino acids. Trimming removed 2 bases at V and 2 bases at J, with 10 bases between. CDR3 sequence reads: CASSFYGRTNEKLFF. The CDR3 DNA reads TGTGCCAGCAGCTTCTACGGGCGGACTAATGAAAAACTGTTTTTT.

There are a few counts of this clonotype. This chain's CDR3 is CASSVKAGPDTQYF. For the CDR3, the DNA is TGCGCCAGCAGCGTGAAAGCGGGGCCAGATACGCAGTATTTT. The chain combines TRBV5-1 with TRBJ2-3, with 7 bases identical to TRBD2. J lost 4 bases, V lost 4 bases, and 6 bases had no gene match. Per the germline V gene, CDR1 is SGHRS and CDR2 is YFSETQ. This CDR3 has 14 amino acids.

Of note for this clonotype: This may come from a read error, since a much larger clone is one base off. The chain uses TRBV18 and TRBJ2-7; 7 nucleotides align to TRBD1. This CDR3 has 12 residues. Germline loops: CDR1 KGHSH, CDR2 LQKENI. The chain's CDR3 is CSSSPDRNEQYF. The DNA for the CDR3 is TGTTCCAGCTCACCGGACAGGAACGAGCAGTACTTC.

Many counts were recorded for this clonotype. The rearrangement joins TRBV28 to TRBJ2-3; tentative D call: TRBD1 (6 bases). Trimming stripped 2 bases from V and 1 base from J, with 7 bases between. This CDR3 is built from 14 residues. Germline V gene sequence: CDR1 MDHEN, CDR2 SYDVKM. Here the CDR3 reads CASSLPGGTDTQYF. The CDR3 DNA sequence: TGTGCCAGCAGTTTACCAGGGGGCACAGATACGCAGTATTTT.

This clonotype was counted ten times or more. CDR3 loop: CASSYSNGRAYSKETQYF. Written as DNA, the CDR3 is TGTGCCAGCAGTTACTCGAACGGGAGGGCCTACTCCAAAGAGACCCAGTACTTC. The chain carries TRBV6-2 or TRBV6-3 and TRBJ2-5; 8 nucleotides match TRBD2. This CDR3 contains 18 residues. Trimming took 0 bases from V and 3 from J; bases not matched to a gene: 12. The germline gives CDR1 MNHEY, CDR2 SVGEGT.

This clonotype was seen at least ten times. The rearrangement uses TRBV11-2 and TRBJ2-7; D may match TRBD1 or TRBD2 (5 bases each). V lost 2 bases to trimming and J lost 1 base, with 12 bases between them. The CDR3 is 15 amino acids. Germline lookup yields CDR1 SGHAT and CDR2 FQNNGV. The CDR3 region has the DNA TGTGCCAGCAGCTTACCCGGGACGGTGTCCTACGAGCAGTACTTC. Its protein is CASSLPGTVSYEQYF.

This clonotype occurred many times. The rearrangement links TRBV19 to TRBJ2-6; D uncertain. Germline V lookup: CDR1 LNHDA, CDR2 SQIVND (reference sequence). The CDR3 is 11 amino acids. The V gene lost 9 bases and the J gene lost 2 bases, with 2 bases spanning the gap. Here the CDR3 reads CASTGANVLTF. CDR3 bases: TGTGCCAGCACTGGGGCCAACGTCCTGACTTTC. Complete variable domain (other parts from reference TRBV19 and TRBJ2-6): DGGITQSPKYLFRKEGQNVTLSCEQNLNHDAMYWYRQDPGQGLRLIYYSQIVNDFQKGDIAEGYSVSREKKESFPLTVTSAQKNPTAFYLCASTGANVLTFGAGSRLTVL.

This clonotype was seen at least ten times. The chain combines TRBV11-2 with TRBJ1-1; maybe TRBD1 (5 bases). V lost 3 bases and J lost 5, with 19 bases in between. The CDR3 has 16 amino acids. Germline CDR1 is SGHAT and CDR2 is FQNNGV. CDR3 loop: CASSFHQWSRGTEAFF. As DNA, the CDR3 is TGTGCCAGCAGCTTCCACCAATGGTCCCGGGGGACTGAAGCTTTCTTT.

In this sample, this clonotype turned up a few times. V and J are TRBV28 and TRBJ1-2; the D gene is possibly TRBD1 (5 bases). Trimming removed 7 bases from V and 3 bases from J, with 15 bases in between. The CDR3 has 14 amino acids. Germline assignment: CDR1 MDHEN and CDR2 SYDVKM. This chain's CDR3 is CASKSLGGYYGYTF. Written as DNA, the CDR3 is TGTGCCAGCAAGTCCCTGGGGGGGTACTATGGCTACACCTTC.

V is TRBV12-3 or TRBV12-4 and J is TRBJ2-3; 9 nucleotides line up with TRBD2. The CDR3 is made up of 14 amino acids. V shed 5 bases, J shed 4 bases, and the junction held 4 bases outside the gene matches. This CDR3 reads CASSTAGGPDTQYF. CDR3 coding DNA: TGTGCCAGCAGTACAGCGGGGGGCCCAGATACGCAGTATTTT.

This clonotype showed up many times. The V and J genes are TRBV28 and TRBJ1-1; 7 bases agree with TRBD1. This CDR3 contains 13 residues. Looked up from germline, CDR1 is MDHEN and CDR2 is SYDVKM. V lost 5 bases to trimming and J lost 11 bases; unmatched junction nucleotides: 11. CDR3 nucleotides: TGTGCCAGCAGTAGATACTCCAGGGGGTTGGCTTTCTTT. It translates to CASSRYSRGLAFF.

This clonotype was recorded many times. The chain recombines TRBV6-2 or TRBV6-3 with TRBJ2-7, with a possible D match to TRBD1 (6 bases). Germline CDR1 is MNHEY and CDR2 is SVGEGT. This CDR3 has 13 amino acids. V was pared by 5 bases and J by 5 bases, with 13 bases between. The CDR3 nucleotides are TGTGCCAGCAGTACAGGGTACTTCGACGAGCAGTACTTC. Encoded protein: CASSTGYFDEQYF.

A remark on this clonotype: A read error may explain this, as a much larger clone is one base away. V gene TRBV20-1 combines with J gene TRBJ1-5, with D perhaps matching TRBD1 (6 bases). The CDR3 loop spans 14 amino acids. Germline CDR1 reads DFQATT; CDR2 reads SNEGSKA (reference sequence). As DNA, the CDR3 is TGCAGTACTAGAGATCGCAGGGGTAATCAGCCCCAGCATTTT. This translates into CSTRDRRGNQPQHF.

This sequence joins TRBV20-1 and TRBJ2-7; the D gene is possibly TRBD1 (6 bases). The CDR3 is made up of 13 amino acids. Trimming cost V 5 bases and J 2 bases, with 13 bases left between them. CDR1 and CDR2 from the germline V gene are DFQATT and SNEGSKA (reference sequence). The CDR3 DNA reads as TGCAGTGCTCGCCTACAGGGTACCTACGAGCAGTACTTC. This gives the protein CSARLQGTYEQYF.

This clonotype was observed at least ten times. The CDR3 region is CASSPPKRGGGTDTQYF. CDR3 nucleotide sequence: TGTGCCAGCTCACCACCGAAGCGGGGCGGAGGCACAGATACGCAGTATTTT. The chain combines TRBV18 with TRBJ2-3; 7 positions agree with TRBD2. Per germline, CDR1 KGHSH and CDR2 LQKENI. CDR3 length: 17 residues. With V trimmed by 0 bases and J by 1 base, 7 bases remained unmatched.

This clonotype was seen repeatedly, ten times or more. The CDR3 here is CAWSVLTSAGEQYF. CDR3 sequence (DNA): TGTGCCTGGAGTGTTCTAACGTCCGCGGGCGAGCAGTACTTC. This chain uses TRBV30 with TRBJ2-7, with D tentatively TRBD2 (5 bases). Germline values: CDR1 GTSNPN, CDR2 SVGIG (reference sequence). CDR3 length: 14 amino acids. Trimming took 0 bases from V and 6 from J, leaving 15 bases between them. The full variable domain, rest sourced from reference TRBV30 and TRBJ2-7, is SQTIHQWPATLVQPVGSPLSLECTVEGTSNPNLYWYRQAAGRGLQLLFYSVGIGQISSEVPQNLSASRPQDRQFILSSKKLLLSDSGFYLCAWSVLTSAGEQYFGPGTRLTVT.

The V call is TRBV29-1, the J call TRBJ2-1; TRBD2 agrees at 11 bases. The V gene end was trimmed by 6 bases and the J gene end by 0 bases; junction bases not matched to a gene: 13. The CDR3 totals 18 residues. Looked up from germline, CDR1 is SQVTM and CDR2 is ANQGSEA. CDR3 coding DNA: TGCAGCGTCCACAGGCCTTATAGCGGGAGGGCCTCCTACAATGAGCAGTTCTTC. It specifies CSVHRPYSGRASYNEQFF.

About this clonotype: This clone may be a read error of a much larger clone one base away. The chain combines TRBV2 with TRBJ2-1; 8 positions match TRBD1. The V gene end was trimmed by 7 bases and the J gene end by 6 bases; junction bases not matched to a gene: 5. Looked up from germline, CDR1 is SNHLY and CDR2 is FYNNEI. The CDR3 is made up of 13 amino acids. The chain's CDR3 is CASKATGGNEQFF. DNA for the CDR3: TGTGCCAGCAAGGCTACAGGGGGCAATGAGCAGTTCTTC.

The chain couples TRBV20-1 to TRBJ2-7; D unclear. Germline V gene sequence: CDR1 DFQATT, CDR2 SNEGSKA (reference sequence). This CDR3 has 10 amino acids. V was trimmed by 2 bases and J by 5 bases, leaving 4 bases between them. Written as DNA, the CDR3 is TGCAGTGCTAGATCCCACGAGCAGTACTTC. Translating gives CSARSHEQYF.

The chain uses TRBV20-1 and TRBJ2-5; 8 nucleotides line up with TRBD2. The length of the CDR3 is 15 residues. CDR1 and CDR2 (germline): DFQATT, SNEGSKA (reference sequence). V shed 3 bases and J 2 bases; nucleotides not matched to a gene: 8. CDR3 DNA sequence: TGCAGTGCTAGGTTATCTAGCGGGCTACAAGAGACCCAGTACTTC. This encodes CSARLSSGLQETQYF.